This T cell receptor (beta chain) was profiled in a study of T-cell memory formation after mild COVID-19. This CDR3 spans 14 amino acids. The germline V and J ends were trimmed by 2 bases and 6 bases, with 12 bases remaining between them. CDR1 is MGHRA and CDR2 is YSYEKL in the germline V gene. TCR alpha and TCR beta cDNA libraries carrying sample barcodes and UMIs were produced by 5'RACE using constant-segment primers. TCRdb passed the 5' RACE reads through MiXCR, listing each CDR3 protein once. The table has just over 400,000 distinct CDR3 sequences, under 25% seen once. Sequenced material: PBMCs or a T cell subset sorted from them (not recorded which). This clonotype was sampled from an adult woman who had mild COVID-19 (a few samples of this study predate the infection). Cell type and time point are not known. This sequence joins TRBV4-1 and TRBJ2-3, with D perhaps matching TRBD1 or TRBD2 (5 bases each). CDR3 residues: CASSQLGVRDTQYF. The DNA for the CDR3 is TGCGCCAGCAGCCAATTGGGGGTTCGGGATACGCAGTATTTT.